The present TCR beta chain was sequenced within a study of vaccination and CD4 T cells after COVID-19. Overall study: A median of 101 days (range 35 to 161) separated diagnosis from post-COVID sampling.

Details on this clonotype: What it recognizes is unknown.

Described treatment: roughly 10-day PBMC culture with coronavirus spike peptide pools or control peptides (ViraFEST assay). Via ViraFEST, peptide pools expanded antigen-specific T cells before TCR sequencing. IL-2 (about 9.3 IU/ml) and peptide pools (about 10 ug/ml) were added to cultures of around 2.1 million PBMCs per well. The Oncomine TCR Beta short-read assay generated sequence data from the DNA of cultured CD4+ T cells. TCRdb called the PCR reads again in MiXCR, with one record for every CDR3 protein. The data contain tens of thousands of distinct CDR3 sequences, around 44% of them singletons. Per germline, CDR1 KGHDR and CDR2 SFDVKD. V dropped 4 bases and J dropped 3 bases, with 28 bases sitting between them. The CDR3 totals 20 residues.

The source material was CD4+ T cells from blood, cultured in vitro. The sequence was obtained from a human donor who had recovered from COVID-19. This rearrangement joins TRBV24-1 to TRBJ2-3; tentative D call: TRBD1 (7 bases). The CDR3 sequence is CATSEHRALTSGDSTDTQYF. DNA of the CDR3: TGTGCCACCAGTGAACACAGGGCCTTAACCTCGGGGGACAGTACAGATACGCAGTATTTT.